These 8 T cell receptor beta chains originate from one sample sequenced in a study of T cell responses to AZD1222 COVID-19 vaccine. TCRdb's table, derived via immunoSEQ multiplex PCR, lists solely in-frame clones and lacks some. Of about 120,000 clones listed, around 86% are singletons. The material sequenced was peripheral blood, taken 28 days after the second AZD1222 dose. The source of these receptors is an adult who received the AZD1222 COVID-19 vaccine.

The V and J genes are TRBV9 and TRBJ2-1; D uncertain. The CDR3 runs to 13 residues. V lost 3 bases, J lost 4 bases, and 8 bases lay in between. The germline V gene encodes CDR1 SGDLS and CDR2 YYNGEE. The CDR3 loop reads CASSADPYNEQFF. The DNA of the CDR3 is TGTGCCAGCAGCGCGGACCCGTACAATGAGCAGTTCTTC.

This clone was seen just once. The rearrangement joins TRBV5-6 to TRBJ2-1; 7 bases are a match to TRBD1. Trimming at V came to 5 bases and at J to 9 bases, leaving 8 bases not matched to a gene. The CDR3 loop spans 13 amino acids. Per germline, CDR1 SGHDT and CDR2 YYEEEE. For the CDR3, the DNA is TGTGCCAGCAGACGTAGACAGGGCGGTGAGCAGTTCTTC. It codes for CASRRRQGGEQFF.

The chain couples TRBV28 to TRBJ1-3; D call uncertain. The CDR3 totals 15 residues. V was pared by 6 bases and J by 2 bases, with 14 bases between. CDR1 is MDHEN, CDR2 SYDVKM, per germline. Here the CDR3 reads CASRLGPSAGNTIYF. As DNA, the CDR3 is TGTGCCAGCAGACTCGGACCCTCGGCTGGAAACACCATATATTTT.

The chain is built from TRBV30 and TRBJ1-5; D is perhaps TRBD1 (5 bases). V lost 0 bases and J lost 2, with 8 bases in between. Germline V gene sequence: CDR1 GTSNPN, CDR2 SVGIG (reference sequence). The CDR3 spans 14 residues. Here the CDR3 reads CAWSVLGGNQPQHF. For the CDR3, the DNA is TGTGCCTGGAGTGTACTGGGGGGCAATCAGCCCCAGCATTTT.

The chain joins TRBV13 to TRBJ1-2; D not certain. The CDR3 is 14 amino acids. The germline V gene encodes CDR1 PRHDT and CDR2 FYEKMQ (reference sequence). Between the trimmed V and J ends, which lost 5 bases and 4 bases, there was a span of 14 bases. The CDR3 sequence: CASSPPESIYGYTF. CDR3 DNA: TGTGCCAGCAGCCCCCCGGAGTCGATCTATGGCTACACCTTC.

The sample holds one count of this clone. V usage is TRBV18 and J usage is TRBJ2-1; 12 nucleotides match TRBD2. Germline CDR1 KGHSH, CDR2 LQKENI. V was pared by 3 bases and J by 10 bases, with 10 bases of the junction left unmatched. There are 16 residues in the CDR3. The CDR3 sequence is CASSPLTSGGGGEQFF. For the CDR3, the DNA is TGTGCCAGCTCACCCCTGACTAGCGGGGGAGGTGGGGAGCAGTTCTTC.

V and J are TRBV9 and TRBJ1-1, with D perhaps TRBD1 (5 bases). Per the germline V gene, CDR1 is SGDLS and CDR2 is YYNGEE. Trimming pared 0 bases from V and 0 bases from J, leaving 18 bases between. The CDR3 has 18 amino acids. CDR3 in amino acids: CASSVVLPTDLMNTEAFF. CDR3 nucleotide sequence: TGTGCCAGCAGCGTAGTCCTCCCGACAGACCTAATGAACACTGAAGCTTTCTTT.

The chain has TRBV27 and TRBJ2-5; D is perhaps TRBD1 (6 bases). V was pared by 6 bases and J by 3 bases, with 11 bases between. The germline V gene encodes CDR1 MNHEY and CDR2 SMNVEV (reference sequence). The CDR3 length is 13 residues. The CDR3 nucleotides read TGTGCCAGCAGGGGACCAGGGGAAGAGACCCAGTACTTC. This encodes CASRGPGEETQYF.